The 19 T cell receptor beta chains listed next were all sequenced from one sample in a study of T cells in Graves' hyperthyroidism and ophthalmopathy. The TCR beta CDR3 regions underwent amplification using RNA transcripts as the source. The HTBI primer set served for first-round RT-PCR of the TCR CDR3. A single record per CDR3 protein comes from TCRdb applying MiXCR to the multiplex PCR reads. Counted here are roughly 300,000 distinct CDR3 sequences, around 13% occurring once; the ten biggest clones make up 20% to 25%. The specimen sequenced was blood. The receptor source for this set is a woman aged 30 to 39 with Graves' hyperthyroidism.

A few counts support this clonotype. This clone may be a read error of a much larger clone one base away. The V and J genes are TRBV20-1 and TRBJ2-5, with D perhaps TRBD1 or TRBD2 (6 bases each). There are 16 residues in the CDR3. The germline CDR1 and CDR2 sequences are DFQATT and SNEGSKA (reference sequence). Trimming shortened V by 0 bases and J by 7 bases, and 21 bases separated the two germline ends. CDR3 sequence: CSARDEQTGWGGTQYF. The CDR3 DNA is TGCAGTGCTAGAGATGAGCAAACAGGGTGGGGAGGGACCCAGTACTTC.

In its sample, this clonotype was seen a few times. V and J are TRBV20-1 and TRBJ2-1, with a tentative D call TRBD1 (6 bases). The germline V and J ends were trimmed by 4 bases and 8 bases, with 21 bases remaining between them. Germline V gene sequence: CDR1 DFQATT, CDR2 SNEGSKA (reference sequence). This CDR3 has 15 residues. The CDR3 here is CSATGRGTPLDEQFF. DNA for the CDR3: TGCAGTGCTACCGGGCGTGGGACACCGCTGGATGAGCAGTTCTTC.

This clonotype was seen at least ten times. The rearrangement joins TRBV28 to TRBJ1-1; D might be TRBD1 (5 bases). The CDR3 is made up of 12 amino acids. The germline gives CDR1 MDHEN, CDR2 SYDVKM. The V gene lost 3 bases and the J gene lost 8 bases, with 10 bases spanning the gap. The CDR3 sequence: CASSFRHREAFF. The CDR3, as DNA: TGTGCCAGCAGTTTCCGCCACAGGGAAGCTTTCTTT.

This clonotype has a count of ten or more. V gene TRBV12-3 or TRBV12-4 combines with J gene TRBJ1-1; D might be TRBD1 (6 bases). This CDR3 comprises 12 residues. The germline V and J ends were trimmed by 6 bases and 11 bases, with 16 bases remaining between them. This CDR3 reads CASSLTGLRAFF. In DNA form, the CDR3 reads TGTGCCAGCAGCCTGACAGGATTACGGGCTTTCTTT.

This clonotype came up a few times. J is TRBJ2-7 and V is TRBV20-1, with 9 bases identical to TRBD2. Germline V gives CDR1 DFQATT, CDR2 SNEGSKA (reference sequence). Trimming took 0 bases from V and 4 from J; bases not matched to a gene: 4. The CDR3 is 14 amino acids. CDR3 DNA sequence: TGCAGTGCTAGAGATAGGCGGGAGGGGTACGAGCAGTACTTC. Its translation: CSARDRREGYEQYF.

The chain recombines TRBV5-1 with TRBJ2-2; unclear D gene. The germline V and J ends were trimmed by 0 bases and 4 bases, with 16 bases remaining between them. The germline V gene encodes CDR1 SGHRS and CDR2 YFSETQ. The CDR3 is made up of 17 amino acids. CDR3 sequence (DNA): TGCGCCAGCAGCTTGGCCGAGCATGGTAGAGGCACCGGGGAGCTGTTTTTT. Amino acids: CASSLAEHGRGTGELFF.

Turning to this clonotype: Because it lacks the conserved phenylalanine or tryptophan at the end, this CDR3 is likely a read error. V usage is TRBV28 and J usage is TRBJ2-7, with 12 bases fitting TRBD2. With V trimmed by 3 bases and J by 4 bases, 1 base remained unmatched. From germline, CDR1 is MDHEN and CDR2 SYDVKM. The CDR3 loop spans 14 amino acids. This CDR3 reads CASSLTSGSYEQYL. CDR3 nucleotide sequence: TGTGCCAGCAGTTTGACTAGCGGGAGTTACGAGCAGTACCTC.

This clonotype has just a few counts. The chain is built from TRBV28 and TRBJ1-4, with D perhaps matching TRBD1 (5 bases). V was trimmed by 1 base and J by 8 bases, leaving 14 bases between them. Germline CDR1 reads MDHEN; CDR2 reads SYDVKM. The CDR3 covers 15 residues. CDR3 sequence (DNA): TGTGCCAGCAGTTTATCAACAGGCCGACGAGAAAAACTGTTTTTT. Translated, it gives CASSLSTGRREKLFF. The whole variable domain, filled in from reference TRBV28 and TRBJ1-4, reads DVKVTQSSRYLVKRTGEKVFLECVQDMDHENMFWYRQDPGLGLRLIYFSYDVKMKEKGDIPEGYSVSREKKERFSLILESASTNQTSMYLCASSLSTGRREKLFFGSGTQLSVL.

This clonotype was counted many times. The J gene is TRBJ2-5, the V gene TRBV2, with 10 nucleotides matching TRBD2. Trimming cost V 10 bases and J 5 bases; bases outside gene matches: 7. There are 13 residues in the CDR3. From germline, CDR1 is SNHLY and CDR2 FYNNEI. The CDR3 region is CAIPSGSTETQYF. The CDR3 bases are TGTGCCATCCCTAGCGGGAGCACGGAGACCCAGTACTTC.

This clonotype was found a few times. The DNA for the CDR3 is TGTGCCAGCAGTTTTGGGACAGGGAGCCCCTACGAGCAGTACTTC. It is translated as CASSFGTGSPYEQYF. The chain carries TRBV12-3 or TRBV12-4 and TRBJ2-7, with TRBD1 matching 9 bases. The trim removed 3 bases at V and 2 bases at J, leaving 5 bases unmatched. This CDR3 spans 15 amino acids.

This clonotype has only a few counts. This sequence joins TRBV12-3 or TRBV12-4 and TRBJ1-2, with 10 positions matching TRBD1. V shed 4 bases and J 8 bases; nucleotides not matched to a gene: 4. This CDR3 has 13 amino acids. The CDR3 nucleotides are TGTGCCAGCAGTTCAGACAGGGGGCGAGGCTACACCTTC. Its protein product is CASSSDRGRGYTF.

With respect to this clonotype: A much larger clone sits a single nucleotide away, making a read error possible. This chain joins TRBV19 and TRBJ1-1, with D perhaps matching TRBD1 (6 bases). This CDR3 comprises 14 residues. The germline CDR1 and CDR2 sequences are LNHDA and SQIVND (reference sequence). This chain's CDR3 is CASGQRYMNAEAFF. Here the CDR3 DNA reads TGTGCCAGCGGACAGAGATACATGAACGCTGAAGCTTTCTTT.

The rearrangement joins TRBV11-2 to TRBJ2-1, with 13 bases lining up with TRBD2. Trimming took 5 bases from V and 8 from J; bases not matched to a gene: 9. Germline values: CDR1 SGHAT, CDR2 FQNNGV. CDR3 length: 16 amino acids. The CDR3 sequence: CASSPRLAGGGYEQFF. In DNA form, the CDR3 reads TGTGCCAGCAGCCCGCGACTAGCGGGAGGCGGGTATGAGCAGTTCTTC.

This clonotype was counted ten times or more. The chain carries TRBV20-1 and TRBJ1-2, with 8 bases matching TRBD1. V lost 6 bases to trimming and J lost 8 bases; unmatched junction nucleotides: 5. This CDR3 region has 11 residues. Germline loops: CDR1 DFQATT, CDR2 SNEGSKA (reference sequence). The CDR3 region has the DNA TGCAGTGCCGGACAGGGCGTAGGCTACACCTTC. This encodes CSAGQGVGYTF.

This clonotype was seen only a few times. The chain has TRBV14 and TRBJ2-1; 10 bases are shared with TRBD1. The CDR3 contains 16 residues. V lost 4 bases to trimming and J lost 4 bases; unmatched junction nucleotides: 7. Germline assignment: CDR1 SGHDN and CDR2 FVKESK. The CDR3 reads CASSRDPGQGYNEQFF. The CDR3 bases are TGTGCCAGCAGCCGGGATCCGGGACAGGGGTACAATGAGCAGTTCTTC.

This clonotype was observed a handful of times. V gene TRBV15 combines with J gene TRBJ2-1; D may be TRBD1 (6 bases). Looked up from germline, CDR1 is LNHNV and CDR2 is YYDKDF (reference sequence). The CDR3 consists of 12 residues. V was pared by 9 bases and J by 2 bases, with 8 bases between. CDR3 protein: CATGAPYNEQFF. CDR3 bases: TGTGCCACGGGGGCCCCCTACAATGAGCAGTTCTTC.

This clonotype came up many times. The chain has TRBV7-9 and TRBJ2-1; 12 nucleotides agree with TRBD2. CDR3 size: 16 residues. CDR1 SEHNR and CDR2 FQNEAQ come from the germline V gene (reference sequence). V dropped 5 bases and J dropped 8; count of bases not matched to a gene: 10. The CDR3 DNA is TGTGCCAGCAGCCTAGACGGGACTAGCGGGTCGGATGAGCAGTTCTTC. Its translation: CASSLDGTSGSDEQFF.

This clonotype occurred many times. J is TRBJ2-2 and V is TRBV20-1; 9 nucleotides agree with TRBD1. The CDR3 contains 15 residues. Germline V gene lookup returns CDR1 DFQATT and CDR2 SNEGSKA (reference sequence). V was pared by 5 bases and J by 6 bases, with 10 bases of the junction left unmatched. The CDR3 region is CSAQGDRASPGELFF. DNA for the CDR3: TGCAGTGCTCAGGGGGACAGGGCATCCCCCGGGGAGCTGTTTTTT.

This clonotype was found many times. This chain joins TRBV7-2 and TRBJ1-5; 8 bases are a match to TRBD1. The germline V gene encodes CDR1 SGHTA and CDR2 FQGNSA. The CDR3 is 14 residues long. Trimming cost V 3 bases and J 4 bases; bases outside gene matches: 2. The CDR3 DNA is TGTGCCAGCAGCTTCACAGGGGGGAATCAGCCCCAGCATTTT. Translated: CASSFTGGNQPQHF.